This TCR beta chain was identified in a study of shared clonotypes between healthy human individuals. With respect to this clone: Its antigen is as yet unknown.

Per sorted-subset replicate PCR, input was about 180 ng DNA, representing tens of thousands of T cell genomes. Assay used: immunoSEQ multiplex PCR; TCRdb lists only in-frame clones, some missing. The data show 2 million to 2.5 million clones, nearly 97% seen once. The study's findings and limits: Clonotypes that were shared across four donors made up around 5% of naive CD4 clonotypes. Generation of non-shared clonotypes was less probable than generation of clonotypes shared by all four donors. An anticipated effect of sequencing depth on clonotype sharing among donors was recognized.

Trimming removed 1 base from V and 1 base from J, with 10 bases in between. CDR1 and CDR2 (germline): SEHNR, FQNEAQ (reference sequence). CDR3 length equals 15 residues. The sequencing input was naive CD4+ T cells sorted from blood. Subset of the sample: CD45RA+ positively selected. The rearrangement links TRBV7-9 to TRBJ1-1; a possible D gene is TRBD1 (5 bases). The TCR originated in a young man in good health. CDR3 sequence reads: CASSLEGRKNTEAFF. CDR3 in DNA: TGTGCCAGCAGCTTAGAGGGACGGAAGAACACTGAAGCTTTCTTT.